This T cell receptor beta chain was found in a study of T cell changes during pregnancy in multiple sclerosis. TCRdb keeps only in-frame clones here, not all; method: immunoSEQ multiplex PCR. The table shows some 57,000 clones, with about 89% occurring only once. The CDR3 has 13 residues. Deletions cut 7 bases from V and 7 bases from J, with 14 bases between. Per the germline V gene, CDR1 is MNHNS and CDR2 is SASEGT. The sequences come from CD4+ T cells from peripheral blood mononuclear cells, collected after pregnancy. This TCR came from a female donor in good health, enrolled as a control in a pregnancy study. V gene TRBV6-1 combines with J gene TRBJ1-3; possible D gene TRBD1, 6 bases. The CDR3 is CASKAGVRNTIYF. CDR3 bases: TGTGCCAGCAAGGCAGGGGTGAGGAACACCATATATTTT.